What follows describes a single T cell receptor beta chain. The source of the sample is a study of blood T cell repertoires in COVID-19. Study details: PBMCs, B-cell-depleted T cells, or T cells were the source of the cDNA or gDNA that made up the material.

Sequencing used immunoSEQ multiplex PCR; TCRdb keeps in-frame clones, though not all of them. The sample yields 170,000 or so clones, around 86% seen once. Germline lookup yields CDR1 SGDLS and CDR2 YYNGEE. V dropped 0 bases and J dropped 9 bases, with 20 bases sitting between them. CDR3 size: 16 residues. The chain is built from TRBV9 and TRBJ2-3, with D tentatively TRBD2 (6 bases). The sequencing input was peripheral blood. This TCR derives from a woman aged 70 to 79 with COVID-19, enrolled during active disease. This chain's CDR3 is CASSVVLGGPAVTQYF. Written as DNA, the CDR3 is TGTGCCAGCAGCGTAGTTCTTGGAGGGCCAGCGGTAACGCAGTATTTT.